This TCR beta chain derives from a study of control samples from healthy donors and cancer patients. Sequencing used immunoSEQ multiplex PCR; TCRdb keeps in-frame clones, though not all of them. The sample yields fewer than 85,000 clones, 85% to 95% seen once. V lost 5 bases to trimming and J lost 1 base; unmatched junction nucleotides: 3. CDR3 length equals 15 residues. Germline loops: CDR1 LNHDA, CDR2 SQIVND (reference sequence). The V and J genes are TRBV19 and TRBJ2-3; 10 positions agree with TRBD1. The source material was blood. The sequence was obtained from a woman in her thirties in good health. The CDR3 DNA reads as TGTGCCAGTAGTGTGACAGGGGGCGGCACAGATACGCAGTATTTT. Translated, it gives CASSVTGGGTDTQYF.